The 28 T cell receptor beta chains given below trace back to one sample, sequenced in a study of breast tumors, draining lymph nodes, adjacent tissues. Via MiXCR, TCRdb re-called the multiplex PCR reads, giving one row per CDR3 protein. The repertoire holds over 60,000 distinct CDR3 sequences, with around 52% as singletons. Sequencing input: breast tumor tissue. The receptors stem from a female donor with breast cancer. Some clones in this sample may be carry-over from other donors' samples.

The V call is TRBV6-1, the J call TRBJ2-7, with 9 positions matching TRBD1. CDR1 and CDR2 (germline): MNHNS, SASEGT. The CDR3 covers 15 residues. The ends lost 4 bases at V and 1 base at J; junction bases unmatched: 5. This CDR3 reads CASSARGTGSYEQYF. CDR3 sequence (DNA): TGTGCCAGCAGTGCTAGGGGGACAGGGTCCTACGAGCAGTACTTC.

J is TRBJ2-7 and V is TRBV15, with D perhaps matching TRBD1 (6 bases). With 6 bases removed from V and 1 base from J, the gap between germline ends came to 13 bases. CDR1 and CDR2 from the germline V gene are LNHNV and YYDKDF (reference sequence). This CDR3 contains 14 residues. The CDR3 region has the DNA TGTGCCACCAGTTGGGGAAGGGGGTCCTACGAGCAGTACTTC. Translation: CATSWGRGSYEQYF.

CDR3 residues: CASSLAGQTTDTQYF. The DNA for the CDR3 is TGCGCCAGCAGCTTGGCTGGGCAGACCACAGATACGCAGTATTTT. J is TRBJ2-3 and V is TRBV5-1; the D is unclear. The CDR3 runs to 15 residues. CDR1 and CDR2 (germline): SGHRS, YFSETQ. V lost 0 bases and J lost 2, with 10 bases in between.

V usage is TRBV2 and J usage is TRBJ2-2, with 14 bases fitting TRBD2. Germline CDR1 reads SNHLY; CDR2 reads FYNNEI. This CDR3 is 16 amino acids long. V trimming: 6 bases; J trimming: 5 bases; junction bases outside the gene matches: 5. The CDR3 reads CASRLTSGGGTGELFF. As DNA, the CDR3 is TGTGCCAGCAGGTTGACTAGCGGGGGGGGGACCGGGGAGCTGTTTTTT.

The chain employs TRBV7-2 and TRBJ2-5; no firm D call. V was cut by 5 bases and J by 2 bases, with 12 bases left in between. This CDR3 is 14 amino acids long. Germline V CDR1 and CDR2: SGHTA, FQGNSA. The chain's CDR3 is CASSPQIFQETQYF. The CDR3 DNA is TGTGCCAGCAGCCCCCAGATTTTTCAAGAGACCCAGTACTTC.

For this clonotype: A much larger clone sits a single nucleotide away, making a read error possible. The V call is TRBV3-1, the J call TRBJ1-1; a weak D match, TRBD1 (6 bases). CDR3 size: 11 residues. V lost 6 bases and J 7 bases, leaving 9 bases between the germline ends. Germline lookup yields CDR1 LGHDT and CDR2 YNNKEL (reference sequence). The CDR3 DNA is TGTGCCAGCAGACAGGGAGTTGAAGCTTTCTTT. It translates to CASRQGVEAFF.

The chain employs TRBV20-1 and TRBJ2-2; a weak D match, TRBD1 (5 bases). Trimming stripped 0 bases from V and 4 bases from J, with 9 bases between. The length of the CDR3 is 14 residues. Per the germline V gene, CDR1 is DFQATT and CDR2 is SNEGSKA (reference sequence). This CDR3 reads CSARDRESTGELFF. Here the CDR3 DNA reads TGCAGTGCTAGAGACAGGGAAAGCACCGGGGAGCTGTTTTTT.

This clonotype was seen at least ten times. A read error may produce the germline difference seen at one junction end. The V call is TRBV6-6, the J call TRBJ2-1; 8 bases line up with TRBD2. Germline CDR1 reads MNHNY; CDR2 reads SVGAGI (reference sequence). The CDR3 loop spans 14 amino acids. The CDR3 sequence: CASSHSEAGDEQFF. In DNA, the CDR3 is TGTGCCAGCAGTCACTCGGAAGCGGGGGATGAGCAGTTCTTC.

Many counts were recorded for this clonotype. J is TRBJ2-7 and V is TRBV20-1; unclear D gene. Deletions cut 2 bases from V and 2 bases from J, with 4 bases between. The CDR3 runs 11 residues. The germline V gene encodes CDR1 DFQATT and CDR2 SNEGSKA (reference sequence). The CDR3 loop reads CSARTTYEQYF. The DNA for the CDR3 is TGCAGTGCTAGAACCACCTACGAGCAGTACTTC.

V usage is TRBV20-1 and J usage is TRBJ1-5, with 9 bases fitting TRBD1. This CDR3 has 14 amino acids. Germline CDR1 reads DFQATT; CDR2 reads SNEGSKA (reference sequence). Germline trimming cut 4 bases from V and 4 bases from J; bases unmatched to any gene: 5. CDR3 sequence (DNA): TGCAGTGCTATAAGCGACAGGGGGAATCAGCCCCAGCATTTT. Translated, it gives CSAISDRGNQPQHF.

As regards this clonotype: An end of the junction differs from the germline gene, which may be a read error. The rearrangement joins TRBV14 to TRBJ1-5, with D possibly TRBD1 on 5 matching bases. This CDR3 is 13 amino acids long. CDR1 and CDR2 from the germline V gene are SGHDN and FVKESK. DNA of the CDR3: TGTGCCAGCAGCCAAATGATGGGACTGCCCCAGCATTTC. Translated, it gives CASSQMMGLPQHF. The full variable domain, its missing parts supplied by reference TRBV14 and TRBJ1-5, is EAGVTQFPSHSVIEKGQTVTLRCDPISGHDNLYWYRRVMGKEIKFLLHFVKESKQDESGMPNNRFLAERTGGTYSTLKVQPAELEDSGVYFCASSQMMGLPQHFGDGTRLSIL.

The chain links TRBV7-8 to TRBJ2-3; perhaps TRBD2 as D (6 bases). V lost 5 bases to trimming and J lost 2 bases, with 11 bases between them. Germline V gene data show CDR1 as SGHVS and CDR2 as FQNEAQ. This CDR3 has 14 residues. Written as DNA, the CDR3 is TGTGCCAGCAGCCCATGGGACTTCACAGATACGCAGTATTTT. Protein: CASSPWDFTDTQYF. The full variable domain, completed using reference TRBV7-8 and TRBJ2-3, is GAGVSQSPRYKVAKRGQDVALRCDPISGHVSLFWYQQALGQGPEFLTYFQNEAQLDKSGLPSDRFFAERPEGSVSTLKIQRTQQEDSAVYLCASSPWDFTDTQYFGPGTRLTVL.

CDR3 sequence (DNA): TGTGCCATCAGTGAGTCGACAGGGACAGGTGGAGAGACCCAGTACTTC. Encoded protein: CAISESTGTGGETQYF. The V and J genes are TRBV10-3 and TRBJ2-5; 8 bases agree with TRBD1. V shed 0 bases, J shed 4 bases, and the junction held 7 bases outside the gene matches. The CDR3 loop spans 16 amino acids. Germline V gives CDR1 ENHRY, CDR2 SYGVKD.

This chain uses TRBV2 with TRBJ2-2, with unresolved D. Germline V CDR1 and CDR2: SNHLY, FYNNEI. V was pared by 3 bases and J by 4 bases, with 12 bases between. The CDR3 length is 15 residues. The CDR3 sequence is CASSDTKPGTGELFF. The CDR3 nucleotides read TGTGCCAGCAGTGACACAAAGCCAGGCACCGGGGAGCTGTTTTTT.

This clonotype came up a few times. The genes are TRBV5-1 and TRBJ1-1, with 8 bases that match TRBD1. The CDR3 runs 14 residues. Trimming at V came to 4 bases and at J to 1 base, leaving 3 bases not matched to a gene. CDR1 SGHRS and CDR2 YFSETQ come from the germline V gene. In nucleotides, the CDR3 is TGCGCCAGCAGCGACAGGGGAGGGAACACTGAAGCTTTCTTT. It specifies CASSDRGGNTEAFF.

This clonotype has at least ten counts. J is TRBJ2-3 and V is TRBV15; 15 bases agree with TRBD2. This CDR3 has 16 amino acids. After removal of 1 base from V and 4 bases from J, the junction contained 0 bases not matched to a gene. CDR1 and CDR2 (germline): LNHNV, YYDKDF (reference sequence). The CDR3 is CATSRGTSGGADTQYF. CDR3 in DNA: TGTGCCACCAGCAGAGGGACTAGCGGGGGGGCAGATACGCAGTATTTT.

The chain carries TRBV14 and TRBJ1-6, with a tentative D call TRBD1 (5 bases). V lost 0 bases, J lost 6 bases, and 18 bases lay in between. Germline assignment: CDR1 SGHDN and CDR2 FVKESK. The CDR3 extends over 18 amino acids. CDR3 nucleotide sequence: TGTGCCAGCAGCCAAGATTGGGGTGGGGGAACCTCTAATTCACCCCTCCACTTT. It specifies CASSQDWGGGTSNSPLHF.

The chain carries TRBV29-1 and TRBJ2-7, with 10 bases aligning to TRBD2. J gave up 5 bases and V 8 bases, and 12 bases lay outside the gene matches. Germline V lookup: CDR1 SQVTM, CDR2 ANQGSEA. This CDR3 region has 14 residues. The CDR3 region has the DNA TGCAGCAGGGCGGCTAGCGGGAGTGCCAACGAGCAGTACTTC. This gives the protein CSRAASGSANEQYF.

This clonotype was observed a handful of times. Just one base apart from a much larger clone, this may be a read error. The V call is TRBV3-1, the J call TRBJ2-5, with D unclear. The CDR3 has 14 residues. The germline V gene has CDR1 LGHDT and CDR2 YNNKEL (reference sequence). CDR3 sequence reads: CASSQGLFLETQCF. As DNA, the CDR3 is TGTGCCAGCAGCCAAGGGCTGTTTTTAGAGACCCAGTGCTTC.

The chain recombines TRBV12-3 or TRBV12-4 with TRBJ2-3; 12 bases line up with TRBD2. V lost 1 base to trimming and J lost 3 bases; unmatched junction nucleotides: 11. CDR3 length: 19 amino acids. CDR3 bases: TGTGCCAGCAGTTTAGGAGGTCTAGCGGGAGGGCCGGGAACAGATACGCAGTATTTT. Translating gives CASSLGGLAGGPGTDTQYF.

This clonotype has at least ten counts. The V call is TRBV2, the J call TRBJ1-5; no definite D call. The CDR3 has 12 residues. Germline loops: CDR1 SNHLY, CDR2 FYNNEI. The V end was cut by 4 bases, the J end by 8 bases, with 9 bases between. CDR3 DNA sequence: TGTGCCAGCAGTGGCACTCAGGAGCCCCAGCATTTT. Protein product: CASSGTQEPQHF.

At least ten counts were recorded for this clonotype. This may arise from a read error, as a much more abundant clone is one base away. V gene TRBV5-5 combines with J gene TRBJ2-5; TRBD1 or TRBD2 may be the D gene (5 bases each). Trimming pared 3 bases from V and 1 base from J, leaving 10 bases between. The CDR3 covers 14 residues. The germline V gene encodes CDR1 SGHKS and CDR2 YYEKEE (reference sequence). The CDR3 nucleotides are TGTGCCAGCAGCTCGCAGGGACCCCAAGAGACCCAGTACTTC. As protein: CASSSQGPQETQYF.

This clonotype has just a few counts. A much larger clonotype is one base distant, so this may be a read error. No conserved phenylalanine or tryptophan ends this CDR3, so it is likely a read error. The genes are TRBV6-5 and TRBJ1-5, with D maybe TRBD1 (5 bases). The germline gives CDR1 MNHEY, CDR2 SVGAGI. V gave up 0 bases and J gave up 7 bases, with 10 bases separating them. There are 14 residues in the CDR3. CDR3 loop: CASSYSGVHQPQHL. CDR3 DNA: TGTGCCAGCAGTTACTCGGGGGTGCACCAGCCCCAGCATCTT.

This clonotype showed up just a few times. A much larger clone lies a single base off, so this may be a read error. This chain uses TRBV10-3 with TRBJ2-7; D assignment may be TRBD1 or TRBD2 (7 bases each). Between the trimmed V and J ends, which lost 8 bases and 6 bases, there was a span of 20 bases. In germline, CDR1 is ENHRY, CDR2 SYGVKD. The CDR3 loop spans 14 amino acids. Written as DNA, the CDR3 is TGTGCCATCGGGCCCAGGGGGGGGTACTGCGAGCAGTACTTC. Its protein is CAIGPRGGYCEQYF.

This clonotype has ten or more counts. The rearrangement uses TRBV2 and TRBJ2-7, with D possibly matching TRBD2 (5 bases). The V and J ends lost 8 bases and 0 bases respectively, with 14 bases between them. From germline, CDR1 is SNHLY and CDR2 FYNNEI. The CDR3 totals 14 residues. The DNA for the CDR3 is TGTGCCAGCTCGCCTAGCACGTACTCCTACGAGCAGTACTTC. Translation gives CASSPSTYSYEQYF.

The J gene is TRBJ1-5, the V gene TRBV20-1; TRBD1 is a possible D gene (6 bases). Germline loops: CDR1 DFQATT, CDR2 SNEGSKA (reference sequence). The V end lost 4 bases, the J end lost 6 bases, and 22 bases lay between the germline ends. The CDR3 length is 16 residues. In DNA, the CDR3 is TGCAGTGCTAAGCGGGGGGTTGGGGGCGCAGGTCAGCCCCAGCATTTT. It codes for CSAKRGVGGAGQPQHF.

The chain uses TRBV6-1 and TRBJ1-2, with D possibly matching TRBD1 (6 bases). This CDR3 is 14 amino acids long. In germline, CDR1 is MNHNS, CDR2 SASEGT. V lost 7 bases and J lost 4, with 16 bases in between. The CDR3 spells CASNPRGHLYGYTF. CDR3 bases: TGTGCCAGCAACCCTCGGGGACATCTCTATGGCTACACCTTC.

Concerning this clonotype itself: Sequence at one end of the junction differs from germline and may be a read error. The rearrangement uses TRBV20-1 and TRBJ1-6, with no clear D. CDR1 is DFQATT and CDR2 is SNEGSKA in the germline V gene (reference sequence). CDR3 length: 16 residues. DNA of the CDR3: TGCAGTGCTAGAGAAGCGGAAATATCCTATAATTCGCCCCTCCACTTT. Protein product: CSAREAEISYNSPLHF.